This T cell receptor (beta chain) was identified in a study of PD-1 blockade in classical Hodgkin lymphoma. This clone was detected once. Its target is not known. One end of the junction fails to match germline, which may point to a read error. CDR1 and CDR2 (germline): MNHEY, SVGAGI. The CDR3 extends over 14 amino acids. Brentuximab vedotin exposure varied, and every patient relapsed after autologous stem cell transplantation. General observations from the study: Significantly greater TCR diversity emerged by C4D1 in CD4+ cells but not CD8+ cells.

Assay: immunoSEQ multiplex PCR; the TCRdb copy retains only in-frame clones and omits some. The sample gives about 93,000 clones, around 81% of which show up once; roughly 15% is in the top ten. The rearrangement links TRBV6-5 to TRBJ2-5, with 8 nucleotides matching TRBD1. This TCR derives from a human donor with classical Hodgkin lymphoma. Sequences were derived from peripheral blood mononuclear cells (PBMCs), sampled before the second cycle of nivolumab. For the CDR3, the DNA is TGTGCCAGCAGTGACTCAGGGGGCGGAAAGACCCAGTACTTC. Its protein product is CASSDSGGGKTQYF.